This TCR beta chain is from a study of T-cell reconstitution after alpha-beta-depleted transplantation in children. Findings and limits, study-wide: After one year, T-cell counts and TCRbeta diversity mostly came from new T cells. After transplant, high TCRbeta diversity at day 60 in some patients arose from surviving recipient T cells and thymic progenitors. After transplant, at about two months, alpha-beta T cells were reportedly derived from several hundred expanded graft clones.

Ten or more counts support this clonotype. As yet, its antigen is unknown. It was with unique molecular identifiers that the TCRbeta library was prepared. TCRdb fed the PCR reads into MiXCR, producing one record per CDR3 protein. The table lists about 260,000 distinct CDR3 sequences, 11% of them singletons. With V trimmed by 5 bases and J by 1 base, 4 bases remained unmatched. The CDR3 is made up of 17 amino acids. V is TRBV12-3 or TRBV12-4 and J is TRBJ2-2; 13 bases map to TRBD2. Sample: peripheral blood, taken 180 days after TCRalphabeta/CD19-depleted stem cell transplant. The TCR comes from a male patient aged 2 to 9 who had a stem cell transplant for chronic granulomatous disease, so the T cells may come from the graft donor. CDR3 residues: CASSPGLAGLNTGELFF. The CDR3 region has the DNA TGTGCCAGCAGTCCGGGACTAGCGGGATTGAACACCGGGGAGCTGTTTTTT.